This is a list of T cell receptor beta chains from one sample in a study of beta chain features in type 1 diabetes. Clones were read by immunoSEQ multiplex PCR, and TCRdb kept only the in-frame ones, dropping some. The sample yields about 700,000 clones, about an eighth seen once. The source material was naive CD4+ T cells from blood. Receptors were obtained from a man younger than 35 with type 1 diabetes. Both conserved end residues are trimmed from each CDR3. Each record gives: clone size, J gene, V gene, CDR3 protein. Rows may omit the clone size; those that give it use once, few, many or a size class.

abundance: few; j_gene: TRBJ1-2; v_gene: TRBV7-9; CDR3aa: ASSLASGDRCT
abundance: few; j_gene: TRBJ1-4; v_gene: TRBV30; CDR3aa: AWRTGDTGEKLF
abundance: few; j_gene: TRBJ2-3; v_gene: TRBV9; CDR3aa: ASSVVHADTQY
abundance: .; j_gene: TRBJ2-3; v_gene: TRBV30; CDR3aa: AWSVMVRHTDTQY
abundance: few; j_gene: TRBJ2-5; v_gene: TRBV7-8; CDR3aa: ASSLQRTGGGETQY
abundance: .; j_gene: TRBJ2-2; v_gene: TRBV29-1; CDR3aa: SAQGQGGTGELF
abundance: once; j_gene: TRBJ2-3; v_gene: TRBV7-2; CDR3aa: ASSFRLPPGTDTQY
abundance: .; j_gene: TRBJ1-1; v_gene: TRBV5-4; CDR3aa: ASSWGRKNTEAF
abundance: .; j_gene: TRBJ1-1; v_gene: TRBV7-9; CDR3aa: ASSPATGPTEAF
abundance: .; j_gene: TRBJ1-1; v_gene: TRBV5-1; CDR3aa: ATREYVLGTEAF
abundance: few; j_gene: TRBJ1-1; v_gene: TRBV7-9; CDR3aa: ASSRQGGTEAF
abundance: few; j_gene: TRBJ1-6; v_gene: TRBV19; CDR3aa: ATSLVRGNSPLH
abundance: few; j_gene: TRBJ2-6; v_gene: TRBV5-1; CDR3aa: ASSLTESSGANVLT
abundance: .; j_gene: TRBJ2-6; v_gene: TRBV19; CDR3aa: AGRSGANVLT
abundance: .; j_gene: TRBJ2-1; v_gene: TRBV4-3; CDR3aa: ASSQDRGRGEQF
abundance: few; j_gene: TRBJ1-5; v_gene: TRBV11-2; CDR3aa: ASSRQGDQPQH
abundance: .; j_gene: TRBJ1-1; v_gene: TRBV6-5; CDR3aa: ASSPGDTEAF
abundance: few; j_gene: TRBJ2-7; v_gene: TRBV27; CDR3aa: ASSFRGISYEQY
abundance: .; j_gene: TRBJ2-7; v_gene: TRBV7-9; CDR3aa: ASSGGGTGTYEQY
abundance: .; j_gene: TRBJ2-7; v_gene: TRBV19; CDR3aa: ASSRGQGEQY
abundance: .; j_gene: TRBJ1-5; v_gene: TRBV27; CDR3aa: ASSSLTGVRNQPQH
abundance: .; j_gene: TRBJ1-3; v_gene: TRBV7-9; CDR3aa: ASSPRPGNTIY
abundance: few; j_gene: TRBJ1-1; v_gene: TRBV30; CDR3aa: AWSPGLLMNTEAF
abundance: .; j_gene: TRBJ1-1; v_gene: TRBV23-1; CDR3aa: ASSQLRDSGNTEAF
abundance: few; j_gene: TRBJ1-6; v_gene: TRBV5-4; CDR3aa: ASSLRDSPLH
abundance: .; j_gene: TRBJ1-1; v_gene: TRBV11-3; CDR3aa: ASSLGPMGDTEAF